These T cell receptor beta chains were read from a single sample in a study of OX40 agonist ivuxolimab in advanced cancers. The repertoire was sequenced with immunoSEQ multiplex PCR; TCRdb's copy has only in-frame clones and lacks some. Here the sample spans 87,000 or so clones, about 85% being singletons. Here the sequenced sample was CD4+ or CD8+ T cells sorted from blood, taken in a trial of the OX40 agonist ivuxolimab. All receptors come from an adult with an advanced solid tumor such as melanoma, head and neck, liver or kidney cancer. Each CDR3 is given with its conserved first and last residue. A D gene is named only where the DNA matches it firmly. A row's size may be missing; if present it is once, few, many or a size class.

D gene	V gene	clone size	J gene	CDR3 protein	CDR3 DNA
TRBD2	TRBV28	NA	TRBJ2-1	CASSSLSGGLDEQFF	TGTGCCAGCAGTTCCCTGTCGGGAGGGTTGGATGAGCAGTTCTTC
NA	TRBV19	few	TRBJ2-2	CASSRGEYAGELFF	TGTGCCAGTAGTAGGGGGGAGTATGCCGGGGAGCTGTTTTTT
NA	TRBV2	NA	TRBJ2-7	CASTRGGVSYEQYF	TGTGCCAGCACTAGAGGCGGGGTCTCCTACGAGCAGTACTTC
NA	TRBV6-4	few	TRBJ2-1	CASSVTYQFYPYNEQFF	TGTGCCAGCAGTGTCACGTACCAGTTTTACCCCTACAATGAGCAGTTCTTC
TRBD1	TRBV27	NA	TRBJ2-1	CASSSHTLGQGVINEQFF	TGTGCCAGCAGTTCCCACACGTTGGGACAGGGGGTGATTAATGAGCAGTTCTTC
NA	TRBV2	NA	TRBJ2-3	CATRAETSTDTQYF	TGTGCCACCAGAGCGGAAACCTCCACAGATACGCAGTATTTT
TRBD2	TRBV7-9	NA	TRBJ2-3	CASSLSAGADTQYF	TGTGCCAGCAGCTTGAGTGCGGGAGCGGATACGCAGTATTTT
TRBD2	TRBV6-6	NA	TRBJ2-7	CASSYIGRVGLYEQYF	TGTGCCAGCAGTTACATCGGGAGGGTAGGGCTCTACGAGCAGTACTTC
NA	TRBV5-4	NA	TRBJ2-3	CASSPEGLGGADTQYF	TGTGCCAGCAGCCCCGAGGGACTAGGGGGCGCAGATACGCAGTATTTT
NA	TRBV15	few	TRBJ2-1	CATSRPRTEYNEQFF	TGTGCCACCAGCAGACCCCGGACAGAATACAATGAGCAGTTCTTC